These T cell receptor beta chains were read from a single sample in a study of cytomegalovirus exposure and HLA in healthy donors. Profiling relied on immunoSEQ multiplex PCR, and the TCRdb table lists in-frame clones only, not all of them. The sample holds 150,000 to 200,000 clones; roughly 79% are singletons and the top ten take 1.5% to 2%. The sequenced material came from PBMCs. These receptors were obtained from a man aged 25 to 45 in good health and CMV-seronegative. Both conserved end residues are part of each CDR3. A D gene is named only where the DNA matches it firmly. Part of the rows lack a size; the others show once, few, many or a class for expanded clones.

TRBV5-5,few,TRBJ2-1,TRBD2,CASSSSWGGDNEQFF,TGTGCCAGCAGCTCCTCCTGGGGAGGGGACAATGAGCAGTTCTTC
TRBV11-1,.,TRBJ2-3,.,CATTRGTDTQYF,TGTGCCACCACCCGCGGCACAGATACGCAGTATTTT
TRBV25-1,once,TRBJ2-7,TRBD2,CASSQGGSLLYEQYF,TGTGCCAGCAGTCAGGGCGGGAGTCTCTTGTACGAGCAGTACTTC
TRBV18,once,TRBJ2-2,.,CASSYWSGELFF,TGTGCCAGCTCGTACTGGTCCGGGGAGCTGTTTTTT
TRBV27,few,TRBJ2-3,.,CASSLIGTDTQYF,TGTGCCAGCAGTTTAATCGGTACAGATACGCAGTATTTT
TRBV14,.,TRBJ2-7,.,CASSRLGLRPYEQYF,TGTGCCAGCAGCAGACTGGGACTCCGTCCCTACGAGCAGTACTTC
TRBV5-4,.,TRBJ2-7,.,CASSTSGGSYEQYF,TGTGCCAGCAGCACGTCCGGGGGATCCTACGAGCAGTACTTC
TRBV6-6,.,TRBJ2-7,TRBD1,CASSLGQGYTDEQYF,TGTGCCAGCAGCCTTGGACAGGGATATACCGACGAGCAGTACTTC
TRBV6-4,.,TRBJ2-1,TRBD2,CASSDSPGLAGNNEQFF,TGTGCCAGCAGTGACTCTCCAGGACTAGCGGGCAACAATGAGCAGTTCTTC
TRBV19,few,TRBJ1-2,TRBD1,CASSISASTGHYGYTF,TGTGCCAGTAGTATCAGCGCTTCGACAGGGCACTATGGCTACACCTTC
TRBV6-5,.,TRBJ2-7,TRBD1,CASSYLRQGYEQYF,TGTGCCAGCAGTTACCTAAGACAGGGATACGAGCAGTACTTC
TRBV18,.,TRBJ2-7,TRBD2,CASSPPGREGYEQYF,TGTGCCAGCTCACCACCGGGACGGGAGGGGTACGAGCAGTACTTC
TRBV11-1,.,TRBJ1-4,.,CASSPGTRGVNEKLFF,TGTGCCAGCAGCCCCGGGACGCGGGGGGTTAATGAAAAACTGTTTTTT
TRBV2,.,TRBJ1-1,TRBD1,CASSRQGALSEAFF,TGTGCCAGCAGTCGACAGGGGGCTTTGTCTGAAGCTTTCTTT
TRBV6-5,.,TRBJ2-1,.,CASSYSWAREQFF,TGTGCCAGCAGTTACTCGTGGGCTCGAGAGCAGTTCTTC
TRBV6-4,.,TRBJ2-1,TRBD2,CASSARGTSGSNEQFF,TGTGCCAGCAGTGCACGCGGGACTAGCGGGAGTAATGAGCAGTTCTTC
TRBV10-1,once,TRBJ2-2,.,CASSRGLDTGELFF,TGCGCCAGCAGTAGGGGTTTGGACACCGGGGAGCTGTTTTTT
TRBV5-6,.,TRBJ1-2,TRBD1,CASSDTGQLNSNYGYTF,TGTGCCAGCAGCGATACGGGACAGCTGAATTCCAACTATGGCTACACCTTC
TRBV7-8,once,TRBJ2-7,TRBD2,CASSLALGSGSYEQYF,TGTGCCAGCAGCTTAGCGTTAGGTAGCGGGAGTTACGAGCAGTACTTC
TRBV19,few,TRBJ1-5,.,CASSTGGLFGNQPQHF,TGTGCCAGTAGTACAGGTGGACTATTTGGTAATCAGCCCCAGCATTTT
TRBV19,.,TRBJ2-2,TRBD2,CASTTGTKNTGELFF,TGTGCCAGTACCACCGGGACTAAGAACACCGGGGAGCTGTTTTTT
TRBV7-9,.,TRBJ2-3,TRBD2,CASSLGRAAGGTDTQYF,TGTGCCAGCAGCTTAGGGCGGGCAGCGGGAGGCACAGATACGCAGTATTTT
TRBV6-6,.,TRBJ1-3,.,CASSYSGQSSGNTIYF,TGTGCCAGCAGTTACTCGGGACAAAGCTCTGGAAACACCATATATTTT
TRBV15,.,TRBJ2-3,TRBD2,CATSRDQGVAGGPNTQYF,TGTGCCACCAGCAGAGATCAGGGGGTCGCGGGAGGGCCAAATACGCAGTATTTT
TRBV5-1,.,TRBJ2-2,TRBD2,CASSAGLAGGSTGELFF,TGCGCCAGCAGCGCGGGACTAGCGGGAGGGAGCACCGGGGAGCTGTTTTTT
TRBV4-1,.,TRBJ1-6,.,CASSQGGGVTNNSPLHF,TGCGCCAGCAGCCAAGGCGGAGGGGTTACTAATAATTCACCCCTCCACTTT
TRBV28,.,TRBJ2-7,TRBD2,CASSSGLAGYEQYF,TGTGCCAGCAGTTCGGGACTAGCCGGATACGAGCAGTACTTC
TRBV6-4,.,TRBJ2-2,TRBD2,CASSDSTSGRDTGELFF,TGTGCCAGCAGTGACTCGACTAGCGGGAGGGACACCGGGGAGCTGTTTTTT
TRBV5-1,.,TRBJ2-1,TRBD2,CASSKGPSGSALGNEQFF,TGCGCCAGCAGCAAGGGCCCTAGCGGGAGCGCCCTTGGCAATGAGCAGTTCTTC
TRBV4-1,.,TRBJ1-1,.,CASSQAAVTEAFF,TGCGCCAGCAGCCAAGCTGCGGTCACTGAAGCTTTCTTT
TRBV30,.,TRBJ1-3,.,CAWSVDSSGNTIYF,TGTGCCTGGAGTGTAGACAGCTCTGGAAACACCATATATTTT
TRBV11-2,.,TRBJ2-3,TRBD1,CASSYRGLTDTQYF,TGTGCCAGCAGCTACAGGGGGCTCACAGATACGCAGTATTTT
TRBV6-1,.,TRBJ2-1,.,CASSEATRRLF,TGTGCCAGCAGTGAAGCGACTAGGAGGCTCTTC
TRBV7-9,.,TRBJ1-1,.,CASSYYTVNTEAFF,TGTGCCAGCAGCTACTACACGGTGAACACTGAAGCTTTCTTT
TRBV7-2,.,TRBJ2-7,.,CAVAPSEQYF,TGTGCCGTAGCCCCGAGCGAGCAGTACTTC
TRBV10-3,.,TRBJ2-2,TRBD2,CAISESGTSGDTGELFF,TGTGCCATCAGTGAGTCAGGGACTAGCGGGGACACCGGGGAGCTGTTTTTT
TRBV28,few,TRBJ1-1,.,CASGRGYGWDTEAFF,TGTGCCAGCGGGAGGGGGTATGGCTGGGACACTGAAGCTTTCTTT
TRBV29-1,.,TRBJ1-1,.,CSVGGGGTEAFF,TGCAGCGTTGGGGGCGGGGGGACTGAAGCTTTCTTT
TRBV5-1,.,TRBJ2-7,.,CASSLRTDSFEQYF,TGCGCCAGCAGCTTACGGACGGACTCATTCGAGCAGTACTTC
TRBV28,.,TRBJ1-6,.,CASSLTGSPLHF,TGTGCCAGCAGTTTAACAGGTTCACCCCTCCACTTT
TRBV10-2,once,TRBJ2-3,TRBD2,CASRKTSGGNTDTQYF,TGCGCCAGCAGGAAGACTAGCGGGGGAAACACAGATACGCAGTATTTT